These 25 T cell receptor beta chains share one sample of origin, sequenced in a study of blood T cell repertoires in COVID-19. Sequencing was performed with immunoSEQ multiplex PCR; in TCRdb, only in-frame clones are kept and a portion is missing. This table has 200,000 to 250,000 clones, approximately 90% appearing once. Sequenced sample: peripheral blood. These receptors originate from a young woman who had recovered from COVID-19.

The J gene is TRBJ1-2, the V gene TRBV6-5; 7 bases agree with TRBD1. J lost 5 bases, V lost 7 bases, and 10 bases had no gene match. The CDR3 contains 14 residues. Germline loops: CDR1 MNHEY, CDR2 SVGAGI. Here the CDR3 DNA reads TGTGCCAGCACTTCTCTTGGGGGACAGTATGGCTACACCTTC. This sequence encodes CASTSLGGQYGYTF.

This chain joins TRBV7-2 and TRBJ2-3; 7 nucleotides match TRBD2. The CDR3 runs 16 residues. The germline V gene encodes CDR1 SGHTA and CDR2 FQGNSA. V gave up 4 bases and J gave up 2 bases; unmatched junction bases: 9. CDR3 bases: TGTGCCAGCAGCTATATAGCGGGTATGAACACAGATACGCAGTATTTT. Residues: CASSYIAGMNTDTQYF. Full variable domain (rest looked up from reference TRBV7-2 and TRBJ2-3): GAGVSQSPSNKVTEKGKDVELRCDPISGHTALYWYRQSLGQGLEFLIYFQGNSAPDKSGLPSDRFSAERTGGSVSTLTIQRTQQEDSAVYLCASSYIAGMNTDTQYFGPGTRLTVL.

This rearrangement joins TRBV18 to TRBJ2-5; D is perhaps TRBD1 (5 bases). This CDR3 is 14 amino acids long. Between the trimmed V and J ends, which lost 3 bases and 1 base, there was a span of 9 bases. The germline CDR1 and CDR2 sequences are KGHSH and LQKENI. CDR3 sequence reads: CASSPTDSQETQYF. CDR3 DNA: TGTGCCAGCTCACCGACAGACAGCCAAGAGACCCAGTACTTC. Using reference TRBV18 and TRBJ2-5 for the parts outside the CDR3, the full variable domain is NAGVMQNPRHLVRRRGQEARLRCSPMKGHSHVYWYRQLPEEGLKFMVYLQKENIIDESGMPKERFSAEFPKEGPSILRIQQVVRGDSAAYFCASSPTDSQETQYFGPGTRLLVL.

The rearrangement links TRBV20-1 to TRBJ1-1; no clear D gene. The CDR3 is made up of 11 amino acids. Trimming stripped 5 bases from V and 2 bases from J, with 6 bases between. Germline assignment: CDR1 DFQATT and CDR2 SNEGSKA (reference sequence). The CDR3 DNA follows: TGCAGTGCTTTGAGTAACACTGAAGCTTTCTTT. This gives the protein CSALSNTEAFF.

The J gene is TRBJ2-5, the V gene TRBV2, with D possibly TRBD2 on 6 matching bases. The germline CDR1 and CDR2 sequences are SNHLY and FYNNEI. This CDR3 has 14 amino acids. V lost 2 bases and J lost 5, with 12 bases in between. The CDR3 coding sequence is TGTGCCAGCAGTGAATCGGAGGGACGGGAGACCCAGTACTTC. Amino acids: CASSESEGRETQYF.

The rearrangement links TRBV29-1 to TRBJ2-7, with 7 bases aligning to TRBD2. The V gene's germline CDR1 is SQVTM and CDR2 ANQGSEA. There are 12 residues in the CDR3. The junction had 5 bases not matched to a gene; V was cut back by 8 bases and J by 1 base. Here the CDR3 DNA reads TGCAGCATTCCTAGCGGATCCTACGAGCAGTACTTC. Its translation: CSIPSGSYEQYF.

This chain uses TRBV7-2 with TRBJ1-1; D might be TRBD1 (6 bases). Germline V CDR1 and CDR2: SGHTA, FQGNSA. The CDR3 runs 14 residues. V shed 3 bases and J shed 6 bases, with 14 bases lying between them. The CDR3 bases are TGTGCCAGCAGCTTGGATTGGACAGCCCCTGAAGCTTTCTTT. Encoded protein: CASSLDWTAPEAFF.

V usage is TRBV10-3 and J usage is TRBJ2-1; tentatively, D is TRBD2 (5 bases). Germline V CDR1 and CDR2: ENHRY, SYGVKD. The CDR3 runs to 13 residues. Trimming removed 4 bases from V and 8 bases from J, with 12 bases in between. The CDR3 sequence is CAISGGRTDEQFF. The CDR3 coding sequence is TGTGCCATCAGTGGTGGGAGAACCGATGAGCAGTTCTTC.

The chain uses TRBV6-5 and TRBJ1-3; D not resolved. The length of the CDR3 is 14 residues. V lost 5 bases and J 4 bases, leaving 12 bases between the germline ends. Germline V gene data show CDR1 as MNHEY and CDR2 as SVGAGI. The CDR3 region has the DNA TGTGCCAGCAGTAGCATATTCCGCGGAAACACCATATATTTT. It is translated as CASSSIFRGNTIYF.

The V gene is TRBV29-1, the J gene TRBJ2-1; TRBD2 agrees at 8 bases. V shed 7 bases, J shed 6 bases, and the junction held 14 bases outside the gene matches. The CDR3 is 15 amino acids. The germline V gene encodes CDR1 SQVTM and CDR2 ANQGSEA. CDR3 region: CSALQRERIFNEQFF. The CDR3 bases are TGCAGCGCCCTCCAGCGGGAGCGGATTTTCAATGAGCAGTTCTTC.

The chain recombines TRBV5-1 with TRBJ1-2, with D hard to call. This CDR3 region has 15 residues. V lost 0 bases, J lost 5 bases, and 14 bases lay in between. Germline V lookup: CDR1 SGHRS, CDR2 YFSETQ. The CDR3 nucleotides read TGCGCCAGCAGCTTGGCGGGCAGGACTGAATATGGCTACACCTTC. This sequence encodes CASSLAGRTEYGYTF.

The rearrangement uses TRBV11-2 and TRBJ2-2; D unclear. Trimming took off 3 bases at V and 4 bases at J, with 9 bases between the two ends. The germline CDR1 and CDR2 sequences are SGHAT and FQNNGV. The CDR3 runs to 14 residues. CDR3 nucleotides: TGTGCCAGCAGCTTGGTTTTCGGCACCGGGGAGCTGTTTTTT. This gives the protein CASSLVFGTGELFF.

The CDR3 spells CASSQDFTENRPQHF. Written as DNA, the CDR3 is TGCGCCAGCAGCCAAGATTTTACTGAGAATAGACCCCAGCATTTT. This sequence joins TRBV4-1 and TRBJ1-5, with D unclear. CDR1 and CDR2 (germline): MGHRA, YSYEKL. V was clipped by 0 bases and J by 10 bases, with 16 bases between them. This CDR3 is built from 15 residues.

This chain connects TRBV10-3 to TRBJ1-1, with D unresolved. CDR1 is ENHRY, CDR2 SYGVKD, per germline. Deletions cut 11 bases from V and 1 base from J, with 11 bases between. The CDR3 has 12 amino acids. The CDR3 protein is CAAEAENTEAFF. The CDR3 DNA reads as TGTGCCGCCGAGGCGGAGAACACTGAAGCTTTCTTT.

In nucleotides, the CDR3 is TGTGCCAGCAGCAGTTACCAGCGGGAGAGCTCCTACAATGAGCAGTTCTTC. Amino acids: CASSSYQRESSYNEQFF. The chain couples TRBV9 to TRBJ2-1; 8 bases are shared with TRBD2. The J segment lost 0 bases and the V segment lost 4 bases, leaving 9 bases of the junction unmatched. CDR1 SGDLS and CDR2 YYNGEE come from the germline V gene. CDR3 length: 17 amino acids. Full variable domain (outside the CDR3, taken from reference TRBV9 and TRBJ2-1): DSGVTQTPKHLITATGQRVTLRCSPRSGDLSVYWYQQSLDQGLQFLIQYYNGEERAKGNILERFSAQQFPDLHSELNLSSLELGDSALYFCASSSYQRESSYNEQFFGPGTRLTVL.

The V and J genes are TRBV24-1 and TRBJ2-1; D is perhaps TRBD2 (5 bases). This CDR3 is built from 11 residues. Germline V gene lookup returns CDR1 KGHDR and CDR2 SFDVKD. V lost 6 bases to trimming and J lost 6 bases, with 5 bases between them. The CDR3 DNA reads as TGTGCCACCAGTCTAGCCAATGAGCAGTTCTTC. Residues: CATSLANEQFF.

The V gene is TRBV9, the J gene TRBJ2-3; 10 bases are shared with TRBD1. The CDR3 runs to 16 residues. Germline CDR1 SGDLS, CDR2 YYNGEE. V lost 3 bases, J lost 5 bases, and 9 bases stayed unmatched. In DNA form, the CDR3 reads TGTGCCAGCAGCGAGTCCGGGACAGGGGTTTTAGATACGCAGTATTTT. Its protein is CASSESGTGVLDTQYF.

The chain links TRBV7-9 to TRBJ1-1; 7 positions match TRBD1. Looked up from germline, CDR1 is SEHNR and CDR2 is FQNEAQ (reference sequence). The CDR3 contains 15 residues. Unmatched junction bases numbered 11, after V lost 6 bases and J lost 4 bases. The DNA for the CDR3 is TGTGCCAGCAGAAATAACAGGGGAATTGGCACTGAAGCTTTCTTT. This translates into CASRNNRGIGTEAFF. Using reference TRBV7-9 and TRBJ1-1 for the parts outside the CDR3, the full variable domain is DTGVSQNPRHKITKRGQNVTFRCDPISEHNRLYWYRQTLGQGPEFLTYFQNEAQLEKSRLLSDRFSAERPKGSFSTLEIQRTEQGDSAMYLCASRNNRGIGTEAFFGQGTRLTVV.

The sample holds one count of this clone. The chain uses TRBV6-5 and TRBJ2-1; a possible D gene is TRBD1 (5 bases). CDR1 MNHEY and CDR2 SVGAGI come from the germline V gene. There are 14 residues in the CDR3. The V and J ends lost 6 bases and 6 bases respectively, with 15 bases between them. CDR3: CASRSSDRGNEQFF. The CDR3, as DNA: TGTGCCAGCAGGTCATCGGATAGGGGCAATGAGCAGTTCTTC.

The rearrangement links TRBV11-3 to TRBJ2-1, with 10 bases identical to TRBD2. This CDR3 is 16 amino acids long. Germline lookup yields CDR1 SGHNT and CDR2 YENEEA. The trim removed 4 bases at V and 8 bases at J, leaving 11 bases unmatched. Written as DNA, the CDR3 is TGTGCCAGCAGCTCGGTGGTAGCGGGAGGTTTCCATGAGCAGTTCTTC. It is translated as CASSSVVAGGFHEQFF. The entire variable domain, with the rest obtained from reference TRBV11-3 and TRBJ2-1, is as follows: EAGVVQSPRYKIIEKKQPVAFWCNPISGHNTLYWYLQNLGQGPELLIRYENEEAVDDSQLPKDRFSAERLKGVDSTLKIQPAELGDSAVYLCASSSVVAGGFHEQFFGPGTRLTVL.

This rearrangement joins TRBV7-2 to TRBJ1-6, with D hard to call. Germline CDR1 SGHTA, CDR2 FQGNSA. Trimming took 3 bases from V and 5 from J, leaving 2 bases between them. This CDR3 comprises 12 residues. CDR3 DNA sequence: TGTGCCAGCAGCTTTAATAATTCACCCCTCCACTTT. Protein sequence: CASSFNNSPLHF.

V and J are TRBV20-1 and TRBJ2-5; D may be TRBD2 (6 bases). V was trimmed by 3 bases and J by 5 bases, leaving 25 bases between them. CDR1 is DFQATT and CDR2 is SNEGSKA in the germline V gene (reference sequence). CDR3 length: 17 residues. DNA for the CDR3: TGCAGTGCTAGTCCATATGGGACTTGGCTGGGACGGGAGACCCAGTACTTC. Its protein product is CSASPYGTWLGRETQYF.

The gene calls are TRBV6-5 and TRBJ1-4, with TRBD1 matching 8 bases. CDR3 length: 14 residues. Losses at the gene ends were 8 bases for V and 4 bases for J; bases not matched to a gene: 6. Germline V gene lookup returns CDR1 MNHEY and CDR2 SVGAGI. The CDR3 bases are TGTGCCAGCTGGACAGGGCGGCTTAATGAAAAACTGTTTTTT. Protein: CASWTGRLNEKLFF.

This chain links TRBV4-2 with TRBJ2-1; 16 bases fit TRBD2. J was trimmed by 7 bases and V by 3 bases; bases with no gene match: 12. The germline V gene has CDR1 LGHNA and CDR2 YNFKEQ. The CDR3 has 19 amino acids. The CDR3 DNA reads TGTGCCAGCAGCCACCCCCCGGGACTAGCGGGAGGGATAAGTAATGAGCAGTTCTTC. It encodes CASSHPPGLAGGISNEQFF.

The chain is built from TRBV7-9 and TRBJ1-3, with D possibly TRBD1 on 6 matching bases. Between the trimmed V and J ends, which lost 5 bases and 2 bases, there was a span of 13 bases. Germline V CDR1 and CDR2: SEHNR, FQNEAQ (reference sequence). The CDR3 is made up of 15 amino acids. The CDR3 coding sequence is TGTGCCAGCAGCGTCAGGGACACTCCTGGAAACACCATATATTTT. The encoded protein is CASSVRDTPGNTIYF.